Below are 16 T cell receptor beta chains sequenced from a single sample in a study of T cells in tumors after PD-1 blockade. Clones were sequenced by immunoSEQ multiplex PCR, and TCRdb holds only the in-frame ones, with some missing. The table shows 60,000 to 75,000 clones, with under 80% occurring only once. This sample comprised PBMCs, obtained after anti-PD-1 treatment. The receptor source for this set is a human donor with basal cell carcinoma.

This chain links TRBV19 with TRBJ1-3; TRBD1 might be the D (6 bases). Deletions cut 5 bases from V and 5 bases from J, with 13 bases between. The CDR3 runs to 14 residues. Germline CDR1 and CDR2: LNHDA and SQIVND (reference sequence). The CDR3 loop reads CASSPRGARNTIYF. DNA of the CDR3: TGTGCCAGTAGTCCTAGGGGGGCAAGAAACACCATATATTTT. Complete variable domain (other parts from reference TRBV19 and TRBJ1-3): DGGITQSPKYLFRKEGQNVTLSCEQNLNHDAMYWYRQDPGQGLRLIYYSQIVNDFQKGDIAEGYSVSREKKESFPLTVTSAQKNPTAFYLCASSPRGARNTIYFGEGSWLTVV.

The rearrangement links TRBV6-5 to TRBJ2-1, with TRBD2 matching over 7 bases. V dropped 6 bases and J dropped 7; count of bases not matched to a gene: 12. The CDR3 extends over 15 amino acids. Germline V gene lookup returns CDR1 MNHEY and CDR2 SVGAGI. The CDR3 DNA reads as TGTGCCAGCAGATTATCGCGACTAGCTAGGAATGAGCAGTTCTTC. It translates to CASRLSRLARNEQFF.

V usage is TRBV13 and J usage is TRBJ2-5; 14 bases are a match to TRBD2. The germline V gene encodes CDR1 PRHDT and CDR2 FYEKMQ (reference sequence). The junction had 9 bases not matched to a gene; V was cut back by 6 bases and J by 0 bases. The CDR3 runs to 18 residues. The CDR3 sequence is CASSSTSGGAPYQETQYF. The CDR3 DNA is TGTGCCAGCAGTTCGACTAGCGGGGGGGCCCCGTACCAAGAGACCCAGTACTTC.

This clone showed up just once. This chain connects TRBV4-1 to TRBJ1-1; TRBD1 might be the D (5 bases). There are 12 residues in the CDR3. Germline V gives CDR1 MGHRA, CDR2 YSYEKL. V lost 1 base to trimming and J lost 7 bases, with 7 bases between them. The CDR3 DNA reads TGCGCCAGCAGCCAAGGGGACCTTGAAGCTTTCTTT. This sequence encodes CASSQGDLEAFF.

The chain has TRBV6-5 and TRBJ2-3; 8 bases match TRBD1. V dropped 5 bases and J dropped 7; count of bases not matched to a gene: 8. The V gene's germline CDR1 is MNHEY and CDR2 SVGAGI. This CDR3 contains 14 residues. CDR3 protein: CASSKTGEGNTQYF. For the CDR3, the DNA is TGTGCCAGCAGTAAGACAGGGGAAGGAAATACGCAGTATTTT.

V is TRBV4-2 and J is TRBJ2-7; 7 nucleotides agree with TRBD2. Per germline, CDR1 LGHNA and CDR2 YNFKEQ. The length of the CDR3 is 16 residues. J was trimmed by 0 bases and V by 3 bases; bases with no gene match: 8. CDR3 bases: TGTGCCAGCAGCCAGGCTAGCGGTACTAGCTCCTACGAGCAGTACTTC. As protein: CASSQASGTSSYEQYF.

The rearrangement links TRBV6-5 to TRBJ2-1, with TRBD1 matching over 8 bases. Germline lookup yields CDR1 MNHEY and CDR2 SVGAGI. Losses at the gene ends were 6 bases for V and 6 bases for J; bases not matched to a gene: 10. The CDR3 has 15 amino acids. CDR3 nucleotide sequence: TGTGCCAGCAGGGACAGGGCTCGTGTAGGCAATGAGCAGTTCTTC. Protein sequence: CASRDRARVGNEQFF.

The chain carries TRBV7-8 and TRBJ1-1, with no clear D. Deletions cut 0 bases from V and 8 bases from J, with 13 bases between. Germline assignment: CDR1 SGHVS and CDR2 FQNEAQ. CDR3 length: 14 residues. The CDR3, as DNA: TGTGCCAGCAGCTTAGCAGCCCCGAGCCCGGAAGCTTTCTTT. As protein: CASSLAAPSPEAFF. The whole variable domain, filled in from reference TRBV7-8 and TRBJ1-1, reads GAGVSQSPRYKVAKRGQDVALRCDPISGHVSLFWYQQALGQGPEFLTYFQNEAQLDKSGLPSDRFFAERPEGSVSTLKIQRTQQEDSAVYLCASSLAAPSPEAFFGQGTRLTVV.

CDR3 residues: CASSPRKGEQFF. The CDR3, as DNA: TGTGCCAGCTCACCGAGAAAGGGTGAGCAGTTCTTC. J is TRBJ2-1 and V is TRBV18; D ambiguous. Germline CDR1 reads KGHSH; CDR2 reads LQKENI. V was clipped by 3 bases and J by 9 bases, with 9 bases between them. The CDR3 sequence is 12 residues long.

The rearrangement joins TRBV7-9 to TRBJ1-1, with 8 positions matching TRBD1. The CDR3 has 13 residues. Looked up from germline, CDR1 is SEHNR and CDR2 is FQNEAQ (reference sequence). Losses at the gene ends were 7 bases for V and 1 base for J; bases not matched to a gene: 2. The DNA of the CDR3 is TGTGCCAGCACAGGACAGGGGAACACTGAAGCTTTCTTT. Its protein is CASTGQGNTEAFF.

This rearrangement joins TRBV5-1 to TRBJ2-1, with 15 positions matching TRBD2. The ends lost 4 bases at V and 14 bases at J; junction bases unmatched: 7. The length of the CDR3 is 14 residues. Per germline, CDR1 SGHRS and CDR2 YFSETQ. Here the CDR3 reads CASSLGLAGGPKFF. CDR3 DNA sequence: TGCGCCAGCAGCCTCGGACTAGCGGGGGGGCCGAAGTTCTTC.

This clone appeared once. The CDR3 DNA reads as TGTGCCAGCTCACCCGGGACAGGGGGATCGAATGAGCAGTTCTTC. Its translation is CASSPGTGGSNEQFF. This sequence joins TRBV18 and TRBJ2-1; the match to TRBD1 covers 11 bases. This CDR3 is 15 amino acids long. V shed 3 bases, J shed 7 bases, and the junction held 5 bases outside the gene matches. The germline CDR1 and CDR2 sequences are KGHSH and LQKENI.

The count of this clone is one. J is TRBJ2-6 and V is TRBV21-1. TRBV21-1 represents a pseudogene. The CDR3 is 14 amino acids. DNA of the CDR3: TGTGCCAGCATCCGGGGGCGGGGGGCCAACGTCCTGACTTTC. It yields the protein CASIRGRGANVLTF.

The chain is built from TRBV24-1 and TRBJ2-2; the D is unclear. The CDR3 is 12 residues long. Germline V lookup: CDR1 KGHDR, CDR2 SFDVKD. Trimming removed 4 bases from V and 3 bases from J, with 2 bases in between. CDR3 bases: TGTGCCACCAGTGAGCACACCGGGGAGCTGTTTTTT. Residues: CATSEHTGELFF.

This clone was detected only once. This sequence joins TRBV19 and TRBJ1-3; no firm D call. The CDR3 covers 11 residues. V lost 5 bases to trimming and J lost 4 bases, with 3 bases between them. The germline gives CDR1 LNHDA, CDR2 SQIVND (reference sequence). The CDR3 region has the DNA TGTGCCAGTAGTCCAGGAAACACCATATATTTT. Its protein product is CASSPGNTIYF.

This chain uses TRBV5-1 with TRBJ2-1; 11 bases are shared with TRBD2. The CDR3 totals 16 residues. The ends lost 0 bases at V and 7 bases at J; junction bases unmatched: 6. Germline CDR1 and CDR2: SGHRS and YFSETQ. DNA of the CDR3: TGCGCCAGCAGCTTGGATAGCGGGGGGGCGGAGAATGAGCAGTTCTTC. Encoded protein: CASSLDSGGAENEQFF.